This TCR beta chain comes out of a study of blood T cell repertoires in COVID-19. Between the trimmed V and J ends, which lost 5 bases and 8 bases, there was a span of 13 bases. CDR3 length: 14 amino acids. Looked up from germline, CDR1 is LGHDT and CDR2 is YNNKEL (reference sequence). The table came from immunoSEQ multiplex PCR; TCRdb's copy has only in-frame clones and leaves some out. The repertoire holds some 150,000 clones, with 84% as singletons. This clone occurred many times. V usage is TRBV3-1 (or the pseudogene TRBV3-2) and J usage is TRBJ1-6; D is undetermined. Sequencing was carried out using peripheral blood. The sequence was obtained from an older woman with acute or convalescent COVID-19. For the CDR3, the DNA is TGTGCCAGCAGCGGCCGAGGAAGATATTCACCCCTCCACTTT. This sequence encodes CASSGRGRYSPLHF.